The text below deals with one TCR beta chain. Its specificity is not known. Constant-region reverse primers amplified full-length variable regions, followed by semi-nested Nested Universal Primer A PCR. TCRdb itself ran the 5' RACE reads through MiXCR, one entry per CDR3 protein. Here the sample spans about 64,000 distinct CDR3 sequences, 22% being singletons. Points from the study as a whole: The larger cohort examined one V-J beta rearrangement, not whole repertoires.

The trim removed 8 bases at V and 6 bases at J, leaving 9 bases unmatched. The CDR3 runs to 13 residues. CDR1 is WSHSY, CDR2 SAAADI, per germline. Sequencing was done on a sample of memory CD4+ T cells sorted from a lymph node. The subset here: memory CD4+ T cells, CD4+CD45RO+CD25-. This TCR came from a female donor with breast cancer. The chain joins TRBV10-2 to TRBJ2-7; 8 bases line up with TRBD2. CDR3 coding DNA: TGCGCCAGCGCGAGCGCGGGAGGAAGCGAGCAGTACTTC. Its protein product is CASASAGGSEQYF.